Included here is one T cell receptor beta chain sequence, with context. What it binds is unknown. CDR1 is MNHEY, CDR2 SVGAGI, per germline. The V end was cut by 0 bases, the J end by 5 bases, with 10 bases between. The CDR3 has 14 residues. This sample was included in a study of T cell responses to AZD1222 COVID-19 vaccine. Study observations and caveats: Following two doses of AZD1222, Spike-specific TCR breadth and depth rose. Only 5 or 6 individuals given AZD1222 were seropositive at baseline. In a largely white British group with more females than males, clonal diversity was possibly underestimated. Close to half of all spike-specific TCRs reportedly target regions of the variants that are unmutated.

Repertoires were generated with immunoSEQ multiplex PCR, while TCRdb's copy carries only in-frame clones and drops some. Found here are approximately 160,000 clones, about nine tenths of them singletons; the top ten hold over 1.2%. V gene TRBV6-5 combines with J gene TRBJ1-2; D gene unclear. This TCR was sampled from an adult in good health. The material was peripheral blood, obtained on day 0 of AZD1222 vaccination. DNA of the CDR3: TGTGCCAGCAGTTACTCGGACGTCGGTTATGGCTACACCTTC. Residues: CASSYSDVGYGYTF.